Presented here are 8 T cell receptor beta chains from one specimen sequenced in a study of blood T cell repertoires in COVID-19. This table comes from immunoSEQ multiplex PCR, and its TCRdb copy is limited to in-frame clones, with some not included. The table lists roughly 240,000 clones, over 75% of them singletons. The sequenced sample consisted of PBMCs or T cells enriched from blood (not recorded which). The receptors derive from a woman aged 45-59 years with acute COVID-19.

V usage is TRBV7-8 and J usage is TRBJ1-6, with D possibly being TRBD1 (5 bases). Trimming removed 5 bases from V and 7 bases from J, with 24 bases in between. The germline V gene encodes CDR1 SGHVS and CDR2 FQNEAQ. The CDR3 has 18 residues. The CDR3 coding sequence is TGTGCCAGCAGCCGTTATCCTCCCGGTGAGACAGTGAATTCACCCCTCCACTTT. Translating gives CASSRYPPGETVNSPLHF.

The chain is built from TRBV27 and TRBJ2-1, with D possibly TRBD2 on 5 matching bases. Germline V gives CDR1 MNHEY, CDR2 SMNVEV (reference sequence). Trimming left V 4 bases short and J 3 bases short, with 10 bases between. The CDR3 sequence is 14 residues long. The CDR3 here is CASSYQRNYNEQFF. The DNA for the CDR3 is TGTGCCAGCAGTTACCAGCGGAACTACAATGAGCAGTTCTTC.

A single count supports this clone. This chain joins TRBV3-1 (or the pseudogene TRBV3-2) and TRBJ1-1; D perhaps matches TRBD1 (5 bases). Trimming took 5 bases from V and 1 from J, leaving 17 bases between them. Germline V gene data show CDR1 as LGHDT and CDR2 as YNNKEL (reference sequence). The CDR3 has 16 amino acids. The CDR3 spells CASSDVGGGQNTEAFF. In DNA form, the CDR3 reads TGTGCCAGCAGCGACGTGGGGGGAGGGCAGAACACTGAAGCTTTCTTT.

The chain couples TRBV16 to TRBJ1-5; 9 positions agree with TRBD1. V lost 3 bases to trimming and J lost 1 base; unmatched junction nucleotides: 7. CDR1 KGHSY and CDR2 FQNENV come from the germline V gene. The CDR3 covers 17 residues. The DNA for the CDR3 is TGTGCCAGCAGCCACGGACAGGGGATAGGGAGCAATCAGCCCCAGCATTTT. It specifies CASSHGQGIGSNQPQHF.

The chain recombines TRBV27 with TRBJ1-6; D uncertain. The V end lost 5 bases, the J end lost 7 bases, and 9 bases lay between the germline ends. The CDR3 has 13 residues. CDR1 MNHEY and CDR2 SMNVEV come from the germline V gene (reference sequence). The CDR3 loop reads CASSPERNSPLHF. Here the CDR3 DNA reads TGTGCCAGCAGTCCGGAGAGGAATTCACCCCTCCACTTT.

The J gene is TRBJ1-1, the V gene TRBV6-5; D unresolved. Trimming left V 6 bases short and J 1 base short, with 12 bases between. The germline V gene encodes CDR1 MNHEY and CDR2 SVGAGI. The CDR3 spans 14 residues. CDR3 residues: CASSPHRGNTEAFF. For the CDR3, the DNA is TGTGCCAGCAGCCCCCATAGAGGGAACACTGAAGCTTTCTTT.

The chain is built from TRBV10-3 and TRBJ1-5, with 7 bases aligning to TRBD1. Unmatched junction bases numbered 6, after V lost 3 bases and J lost 1 base. The CDR3 is 16 residues long. Germline V gives CDR1 ENHRY, CDR2 SYGVKD. The CDR3 loop reads CAISEPLQGSNQPQHF. The CDR3 DNA reads TGTGCCATCAGTGAACCCCTACAGGGGAGCAATCAGCCCCAGCATTTT.

A single count supports this clone. The chain combines TRBV6-1 with TRBJ1-4, with TRBD1 as a possible D gene (5 bases). CDR1 and CDR2 (germline): MNHNS, SASEGT. The V end was cut by 1 base, the J end by 11 bases, with 11 bases between. The CDR3 is 13 residues long. CDR3 region: CASSEGEGVKLFF. CDR3 nucleotide sequence: TGTGCCAGCAGTGAAGGGGAAGGGGTCAAACTGTTTTTT.